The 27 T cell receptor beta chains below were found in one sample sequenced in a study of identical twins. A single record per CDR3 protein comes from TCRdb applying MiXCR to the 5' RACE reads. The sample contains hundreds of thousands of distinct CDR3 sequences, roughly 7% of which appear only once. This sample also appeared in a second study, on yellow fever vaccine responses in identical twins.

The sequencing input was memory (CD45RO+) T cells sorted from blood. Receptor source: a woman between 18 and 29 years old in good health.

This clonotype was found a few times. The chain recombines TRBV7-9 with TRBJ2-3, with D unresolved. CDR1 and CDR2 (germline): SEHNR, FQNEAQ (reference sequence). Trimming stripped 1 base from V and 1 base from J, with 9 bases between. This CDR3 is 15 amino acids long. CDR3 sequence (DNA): TGTGCCAGCAGCTTAGAAGGTATGGGCACAGATACGCAGTATTTT. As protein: CASSLEGMGTDTQYF.

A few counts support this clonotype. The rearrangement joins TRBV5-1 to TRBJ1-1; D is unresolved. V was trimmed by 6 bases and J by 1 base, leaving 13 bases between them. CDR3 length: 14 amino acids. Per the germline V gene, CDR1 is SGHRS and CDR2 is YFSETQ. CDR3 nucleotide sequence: TGCGCCAGCACCTTAATAGCGGGGAACACTGAAGCTTTCTTT. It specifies CASTLIAGNTEAFF.

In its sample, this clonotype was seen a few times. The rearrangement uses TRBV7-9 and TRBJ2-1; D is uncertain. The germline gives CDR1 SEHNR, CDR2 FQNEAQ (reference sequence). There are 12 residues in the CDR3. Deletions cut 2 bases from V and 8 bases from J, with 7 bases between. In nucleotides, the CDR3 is TGTGCCAGCAGCTTACGAGACGATGAGCAGTTCTTC. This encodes CASSLRDDEQFF.

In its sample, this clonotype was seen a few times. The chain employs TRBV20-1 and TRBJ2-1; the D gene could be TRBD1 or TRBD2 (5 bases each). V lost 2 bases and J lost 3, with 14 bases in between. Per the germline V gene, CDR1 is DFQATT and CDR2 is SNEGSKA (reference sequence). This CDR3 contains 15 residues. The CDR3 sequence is CSARKASGSYNEQFF. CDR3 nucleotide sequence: TGCAGTGCTAGAAAGGCGTCAGGGAGCTACAATGAGCAGTTCTTC.

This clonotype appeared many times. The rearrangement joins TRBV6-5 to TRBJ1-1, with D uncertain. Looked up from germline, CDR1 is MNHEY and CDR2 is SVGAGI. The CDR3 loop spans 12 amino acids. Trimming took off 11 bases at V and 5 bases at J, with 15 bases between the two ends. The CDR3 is CAARRLGTEAFF. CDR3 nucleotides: TGTGCCGCCAGGCGCCTAGGGACTGAAGCTTTCTTT.

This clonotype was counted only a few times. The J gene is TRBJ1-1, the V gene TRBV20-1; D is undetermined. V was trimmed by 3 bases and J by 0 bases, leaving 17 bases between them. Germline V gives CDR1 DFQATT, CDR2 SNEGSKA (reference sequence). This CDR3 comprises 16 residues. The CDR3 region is CSARRPGLRMNTEAFF. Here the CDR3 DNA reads TGCAGTGCTAGGCGGCCCGGACTGAGAATGAACACTGAAGCTTTCTTT.

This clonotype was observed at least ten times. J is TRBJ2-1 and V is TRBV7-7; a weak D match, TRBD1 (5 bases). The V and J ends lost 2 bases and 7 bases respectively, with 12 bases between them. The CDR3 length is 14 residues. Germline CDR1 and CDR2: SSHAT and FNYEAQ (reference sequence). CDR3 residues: CASSLSRGTNEQFF. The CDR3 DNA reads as TGTGCCAGCAGCTTAAGTAGGGGAACAAATGAGCAGTTCTTC.

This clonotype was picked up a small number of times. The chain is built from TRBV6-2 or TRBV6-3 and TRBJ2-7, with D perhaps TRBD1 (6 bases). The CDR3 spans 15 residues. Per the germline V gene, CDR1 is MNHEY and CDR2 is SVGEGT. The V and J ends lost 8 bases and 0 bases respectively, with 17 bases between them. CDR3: CASVSQGGSSYEQYF. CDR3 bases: TGTGCCAGCGTCTCTCAAGGGGGAAGCTCCTACGAGCAGTACTTC.

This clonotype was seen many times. CDR3 protein: CASSSGLRDTQYF. The CDR3 DNA reads TGTGCCAGCAGCTCCGGGTTAAGAGATACGCAGTATTTT. The J gene is TRBJ2-3, the V gene TRBV11-2; D gene unclear. In germline, CDR1 is SGHAT, CDR2 FQNNGV. The CDR3 length is 13 residues. V was shortened by 4 bases and J by 5 bases, with 10 bases between the two germline ends.

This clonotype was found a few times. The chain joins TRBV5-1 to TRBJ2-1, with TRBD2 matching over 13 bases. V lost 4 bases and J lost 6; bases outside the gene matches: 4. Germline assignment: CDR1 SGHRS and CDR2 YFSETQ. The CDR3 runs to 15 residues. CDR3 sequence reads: CASSAGLAGPNEQFF. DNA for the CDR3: TGCGCCAGCAGCGCGGGACTAGCGGGACCCAATGAGCAGTTCTTC.

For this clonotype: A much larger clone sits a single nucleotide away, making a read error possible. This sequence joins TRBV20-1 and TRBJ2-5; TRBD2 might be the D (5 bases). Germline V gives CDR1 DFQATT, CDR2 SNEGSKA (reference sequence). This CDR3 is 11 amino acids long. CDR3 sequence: CSCSPGETHYF. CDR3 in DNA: TGCAGCTGCTCCCCCGGGGAGACCCACTACTTC.

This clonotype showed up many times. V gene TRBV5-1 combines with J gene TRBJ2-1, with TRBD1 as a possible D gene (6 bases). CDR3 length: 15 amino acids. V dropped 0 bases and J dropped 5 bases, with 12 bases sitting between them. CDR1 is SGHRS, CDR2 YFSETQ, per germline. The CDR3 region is CASSLAGRTDNEQFF. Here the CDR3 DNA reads TGCGCCAGCAGCTTGGCCGGCAGGACAGACAATGAGCAGTTCTTC.

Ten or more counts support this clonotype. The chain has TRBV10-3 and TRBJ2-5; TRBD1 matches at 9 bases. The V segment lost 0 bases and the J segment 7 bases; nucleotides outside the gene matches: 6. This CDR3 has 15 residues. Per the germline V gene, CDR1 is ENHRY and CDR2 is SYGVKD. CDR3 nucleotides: TGTGCCATCAGTGAGTCGGACAGGGGATTTGGGACCCAGTACTTC. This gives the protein CAISESDRGFGTQYF.

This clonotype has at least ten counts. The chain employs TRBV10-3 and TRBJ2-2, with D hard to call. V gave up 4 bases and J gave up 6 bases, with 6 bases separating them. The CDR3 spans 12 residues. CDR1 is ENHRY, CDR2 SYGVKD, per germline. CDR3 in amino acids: CAISGGAGELFF. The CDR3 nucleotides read TGTGCCATCAGTGGTGGTGCCGGGGAGCTGTTTTTT.

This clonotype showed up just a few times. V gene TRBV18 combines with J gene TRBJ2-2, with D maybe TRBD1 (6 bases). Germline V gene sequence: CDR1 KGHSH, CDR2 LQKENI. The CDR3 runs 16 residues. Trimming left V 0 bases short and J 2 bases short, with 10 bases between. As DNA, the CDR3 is TGTGCCAGCTCACCACCGCAGGGGAGAAACACCGGGGAGCTGTTTTTT. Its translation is CASSPPQGRNTGELFF.

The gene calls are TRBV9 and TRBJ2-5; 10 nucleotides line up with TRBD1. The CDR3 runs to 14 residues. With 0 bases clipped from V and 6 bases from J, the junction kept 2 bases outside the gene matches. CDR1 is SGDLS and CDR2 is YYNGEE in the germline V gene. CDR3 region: CASSVGDRGQTQYF. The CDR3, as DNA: TGTGCCAGCAGCGTAGGGGACAGGGGTCAGACCCAGTACTTC.

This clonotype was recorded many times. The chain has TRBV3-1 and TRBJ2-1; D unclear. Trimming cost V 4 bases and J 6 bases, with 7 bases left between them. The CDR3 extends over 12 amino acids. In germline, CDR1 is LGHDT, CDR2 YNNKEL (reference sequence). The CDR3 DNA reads TGTGCCAGCAGCCGACCCCCCAATGAGCAGTTCTTC. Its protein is CASSRPPNEQFF.

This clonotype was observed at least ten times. CDR3 bases: TGCGCCAGCAGCCCGGGACAGGGAAGTGGAATGGACGAGCAGTACGTC. This sequence encodes CASSPGQGSGMDEQYV. The chain uses TRBV5-1 and TRBJ2-7, with 9 bases that match TRBD1. There are 16 residues in the CDR3. Germline CDR1 and CDR2: SGHRS and YFSETQ. V trimming: 4 bases; J trimming: 5 bases; junction bases outside the gene matches: 13.

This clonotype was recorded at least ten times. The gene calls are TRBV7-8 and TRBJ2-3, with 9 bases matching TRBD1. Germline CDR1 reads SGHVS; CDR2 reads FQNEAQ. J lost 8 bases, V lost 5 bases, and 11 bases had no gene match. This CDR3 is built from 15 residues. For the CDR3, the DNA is TGTGCCAGCAGCCAACAGGGGGCGCCGAGTGGTACGCAGTATTTT. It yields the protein CASSQQGAPSGTQYF.

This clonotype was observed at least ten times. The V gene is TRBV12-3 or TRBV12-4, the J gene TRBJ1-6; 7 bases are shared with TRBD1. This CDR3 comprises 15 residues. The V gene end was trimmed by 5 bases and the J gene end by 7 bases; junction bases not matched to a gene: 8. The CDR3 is CASSLGRRGNSPLHF. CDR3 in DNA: TGTGCCAGCAGTCTAGGCCGCAGGGGGAATTCACCCCTCCACTTT.

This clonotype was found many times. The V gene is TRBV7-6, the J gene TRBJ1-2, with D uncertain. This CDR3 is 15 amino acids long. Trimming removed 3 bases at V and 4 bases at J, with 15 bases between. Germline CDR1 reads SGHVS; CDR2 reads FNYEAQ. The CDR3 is CASSFSPSDPYGYTF. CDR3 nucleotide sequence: TGTGCCAGCAGCTTTTCTCCGTCGGATCCCTATGGCTACACCTTC.

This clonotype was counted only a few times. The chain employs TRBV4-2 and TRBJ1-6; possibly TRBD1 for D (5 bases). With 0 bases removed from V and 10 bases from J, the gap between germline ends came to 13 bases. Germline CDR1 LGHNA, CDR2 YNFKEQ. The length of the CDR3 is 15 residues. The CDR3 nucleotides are TGTGCCAGCAGCCAAGATAGGCAGGGAGCCTCACCCCTCCACTTT. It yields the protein CASSQDRQGASPLHF.

As DNA, the CDR3 is TGCAGTGCTAGAGATCGGGAGATAACTTTCTTT. Translating gives CSARDREITFF. The chain couples TRBV20-1 to TRBJ1-1; no firm D call. This CDR3 is 11 amino acids long. The ends were cut back, 0 bases at V and 12 bases at J, with 11 bases in the middle. Germline V lookup: CDR1 DFQATT, CDR2 SNEGSKA (reference sequence).

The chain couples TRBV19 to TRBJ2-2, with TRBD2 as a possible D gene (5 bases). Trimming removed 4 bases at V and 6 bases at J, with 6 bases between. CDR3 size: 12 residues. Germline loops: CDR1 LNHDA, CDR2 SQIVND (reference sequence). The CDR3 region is CASSTGAGELFF. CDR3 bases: TGTGCCAGTAGTACCGGGGCCGGGGAGCTGTTTTTT.

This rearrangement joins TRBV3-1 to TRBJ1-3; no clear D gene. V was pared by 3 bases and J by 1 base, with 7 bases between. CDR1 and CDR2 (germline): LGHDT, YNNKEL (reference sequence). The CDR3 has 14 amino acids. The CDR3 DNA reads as TGTGCCAGCAGCCAGAAATGGTCTGGAAACACCATATATTTT. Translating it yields CASSQKWSGNTIYF.

The CDR3 loop is CASSVAGEFNEQFF. DNA for the CDR3: TGTGCCAGCAGTGTAGCGGGAGAGTTCAATGAGCAGTTCTTC. The chain uses TRBV28 and TRBJ2-1, with TRBD2 matching 9 bases. CDR3 length: 14 residues. V trimming: 5 bases; J trimming: 6 bases; junction bases outside the gene matches: 5. Looked up from germline, CDR1 is MDHEN and CDR2 is SYDVKM.

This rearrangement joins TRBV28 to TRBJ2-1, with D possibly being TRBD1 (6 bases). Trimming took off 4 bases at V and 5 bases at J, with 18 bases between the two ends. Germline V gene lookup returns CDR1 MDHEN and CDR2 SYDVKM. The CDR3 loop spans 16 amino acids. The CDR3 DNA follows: TGTGCCAGCAGTTCCCCCGCGACAGGAAGACACAATGAGCAGTTCTTC. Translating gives CASSSPATGRHNEQFF.